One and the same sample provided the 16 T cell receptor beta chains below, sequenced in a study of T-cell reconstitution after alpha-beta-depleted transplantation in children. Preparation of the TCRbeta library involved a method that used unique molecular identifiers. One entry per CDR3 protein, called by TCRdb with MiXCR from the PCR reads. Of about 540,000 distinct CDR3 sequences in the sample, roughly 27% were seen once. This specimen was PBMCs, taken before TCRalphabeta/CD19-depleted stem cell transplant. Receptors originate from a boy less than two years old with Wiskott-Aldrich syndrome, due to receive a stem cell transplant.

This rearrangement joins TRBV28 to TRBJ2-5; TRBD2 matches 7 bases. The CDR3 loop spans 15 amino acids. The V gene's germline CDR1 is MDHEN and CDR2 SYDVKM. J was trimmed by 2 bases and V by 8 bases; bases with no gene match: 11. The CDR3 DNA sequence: TGTGCCAGCGGGGGAGCGGGAAATGGACAAGAGACCCAGTACTTC. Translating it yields CASGGAGNGQETQYF.

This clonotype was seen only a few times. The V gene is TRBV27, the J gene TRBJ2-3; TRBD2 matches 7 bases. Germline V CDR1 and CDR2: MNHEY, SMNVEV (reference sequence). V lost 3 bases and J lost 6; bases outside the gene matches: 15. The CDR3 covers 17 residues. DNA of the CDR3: TGTGCCAGCAGTTTCAGAGTCTCCGGGAGGCCCGGGGATACGCAGTATTTT. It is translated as CASSFRVSGRPGDTQYF.

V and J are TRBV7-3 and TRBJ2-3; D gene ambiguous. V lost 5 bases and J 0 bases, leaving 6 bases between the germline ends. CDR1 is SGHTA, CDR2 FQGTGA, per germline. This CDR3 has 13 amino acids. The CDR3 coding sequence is TGTGCCAGCAGCCCGTGGAGCACAGATACGCAGTATTTT. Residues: CASSPWSTDTQYF.

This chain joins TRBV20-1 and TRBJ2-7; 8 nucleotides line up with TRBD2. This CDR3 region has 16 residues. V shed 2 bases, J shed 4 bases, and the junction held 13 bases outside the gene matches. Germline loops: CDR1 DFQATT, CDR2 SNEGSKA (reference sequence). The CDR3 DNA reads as TGCAGTGCTAGACGCCTGACTAGCGAGAGGAGGTACGAGCAGTACTTC. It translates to CSARRLTSERRYEQYF.

Here the CDR3 DNA reads TGCAGTGCTTTTCCACTAGCGGGAGCACTAGATACGCAGTATTTT. As protein: CSAFPLAGALDTQYF. V usage is TRBV20-1 and J usage is TRBJ2-3; 11 nucleotides agree with TRBD2. The V gene's germline CDR1 is DFQATT and CDR2 SNEGSKA (reference sequence). The trim removed 5 bases at V and 5 bases at J, leaving 9 bases unmatched. The CDR3 is 15 residues long.

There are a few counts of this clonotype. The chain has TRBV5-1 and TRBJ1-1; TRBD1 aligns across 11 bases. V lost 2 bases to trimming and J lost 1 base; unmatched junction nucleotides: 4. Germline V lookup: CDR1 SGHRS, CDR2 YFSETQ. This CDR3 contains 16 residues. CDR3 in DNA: TGCGCCAGCAGCTTATGGACAGGGGGCGCGAACACTGAAGCTTTCTTT. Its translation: CASSLWTGGANTEAFF.

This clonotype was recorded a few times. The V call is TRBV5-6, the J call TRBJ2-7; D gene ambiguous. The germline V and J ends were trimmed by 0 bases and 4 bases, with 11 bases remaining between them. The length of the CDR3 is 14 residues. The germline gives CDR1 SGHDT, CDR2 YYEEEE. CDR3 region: CASSLGIRVYEQYF. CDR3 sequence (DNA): TGTGCCAGCAGCTTGGGAATTCGGGTTTACGAGCAGTACTTC.

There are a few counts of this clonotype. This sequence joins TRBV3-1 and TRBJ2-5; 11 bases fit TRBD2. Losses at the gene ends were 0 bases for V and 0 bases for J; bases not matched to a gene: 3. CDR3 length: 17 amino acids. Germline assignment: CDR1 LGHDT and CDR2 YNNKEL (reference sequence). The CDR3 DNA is TGTGCCAGCAGCCAAGATGGGACTAGCGGTTACCAAGAGACCCAGTACTTC. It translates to CASSQDGTSGYQETQYF.

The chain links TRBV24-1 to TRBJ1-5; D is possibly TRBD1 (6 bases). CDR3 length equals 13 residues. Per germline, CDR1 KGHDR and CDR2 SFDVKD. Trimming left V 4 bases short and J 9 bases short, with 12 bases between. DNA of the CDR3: TGTGCCACCAGTGACCAACTAGGGGGGCCCCAGCATTTT. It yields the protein CATSDQLGGPQHF.

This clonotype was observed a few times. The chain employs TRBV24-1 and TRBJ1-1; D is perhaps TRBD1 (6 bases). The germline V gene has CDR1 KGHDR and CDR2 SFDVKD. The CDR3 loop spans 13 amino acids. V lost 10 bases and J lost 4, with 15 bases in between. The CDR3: CATSGALGTEAFF. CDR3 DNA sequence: TGTGCCACGTCGGGGGCTTTGGGCACTGAAGCTTTCTTT.

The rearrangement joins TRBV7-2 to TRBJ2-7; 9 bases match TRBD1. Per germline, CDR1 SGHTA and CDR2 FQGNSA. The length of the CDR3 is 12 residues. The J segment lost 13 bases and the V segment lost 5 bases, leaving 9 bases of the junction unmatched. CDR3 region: CASSIRGDRVYF. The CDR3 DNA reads TGTGCCAGCAGCATTAGGGGGGACAGGGTCTACTTC.

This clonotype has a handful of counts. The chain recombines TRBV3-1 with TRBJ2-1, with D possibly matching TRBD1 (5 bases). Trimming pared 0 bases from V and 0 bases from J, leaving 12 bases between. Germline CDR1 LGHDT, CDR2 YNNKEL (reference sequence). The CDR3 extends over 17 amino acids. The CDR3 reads CASSQEGAASSYNEQFF. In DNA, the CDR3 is TGTGCCAGCAGCCAAGAAGGGGCGGCGAGCTCCTACAATGAGCAGTTCTTC.

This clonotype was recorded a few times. CDR3: CASSQAPGGDYQPQHF. CDR3 sequence (DNA): TGCGCCAGCAGCCAAGCCCCTGGAGGGGATTATCAGCCCCAGCATTTT. The V and J genes are TRBV4-1 and TRBJ1-5, with D possibly TRBD1 on 5 matching bases. The CDR3 has 16 residues. Germline V gene sequence: CDR1 MGHRA, CDR2 YSYEKL. Trimming shortened V by 1 base and J by 5 bases, and 15 bases separated the two germline ends.

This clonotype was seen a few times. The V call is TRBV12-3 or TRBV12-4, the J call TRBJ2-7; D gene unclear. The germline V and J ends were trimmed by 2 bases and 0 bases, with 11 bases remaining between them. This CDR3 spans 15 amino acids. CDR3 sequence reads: CASSLFGLTSYEQYF. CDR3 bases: TGTGCCAGCAGTTTATTCGGGCTAACCTCCTACGAGCAGTACTTC.

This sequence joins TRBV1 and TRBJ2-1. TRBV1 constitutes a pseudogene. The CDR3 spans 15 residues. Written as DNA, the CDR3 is TGTGCCAGCAGCCTCCGGAACGTAGCCTACAATGAGCAGTTCTTC. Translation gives CASSLRNVAYNEQFF.

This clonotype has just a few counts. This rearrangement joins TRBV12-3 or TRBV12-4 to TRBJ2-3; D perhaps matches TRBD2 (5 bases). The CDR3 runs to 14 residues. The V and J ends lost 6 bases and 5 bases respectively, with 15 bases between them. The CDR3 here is CASRERERLDTQYF. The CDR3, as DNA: TGTGCCAGCAGAGAGAGGGAGAGGTTAGATACGCAGTATTTT.